The source of this TCR beta chain is a study of shared clonotypes between healthy human individuals. Across the whole study: There were three CD4 naive, three CD4 memory, two CD8 naive and one CD8 memory plates per donor.

Clones were read by immunoSEQ multiplex PCR, and TCRdb kept only the in-frame ones, dropping some. Here the sample spans around 2.1 million clones, around 95% being singletons. Findings of the study overall: Relative to their counterparts shared across all four donors, non-shared clonotypes exhibited diminished generation probabilities.

The CDR3 length is 13 residues. Trimming shortened V by 2 bases and J by 5 bases, and 11 bases separated the two germline ends. Germline CDR1 and CDR2: SGHRS and YFSETQ. A remark on this clone: Antigen: not known.

The clonotype was recovered from a man aged 18 to 30 in good health. Specimen: naive CD4+ T cells sorted from blood. Regarding subset: CD45RA+ positively selected. V usage is TRBV5-1 and J usage is TRBJ2-7, with a tentative D call TRBD2 (5 bases). The CDR3 sequence is CASSFLRGDEQYF. The CDR3 DNA sequence: TGCGCCAGCAGCTTTCTTCGGGGAGACGAGCAGTACTTC. Using reference TRBV5-1 and TRBJ2-7 for the parts outside the CDR3, the full variable domain is KAGVTQTPRYLIKTRGQQVTLSCSPISGHRSVSWYQQTPGQGLQFLFEYFSETQRNKGNFPGRFSGRQFSNSRSEMNVSTLELGDSALYLCASSFLRGDEQYFGPGTRLTVT.